This record concerns one TCR beta chain sequence. What it binds is not known. This entry belongs to a study of B cell selection in AIRE deficiency. Study-wide results and caveats: Only about 9.3% of around 3,900 shared Treg sequences were patient-specific; about 33% healthy-specific.

Conventional CD4 T cells were sorted as CD4+CD127+ cells. Germline V lookup: CDR1 LNHDA, CDR2 SQIVND (reference sequence). The CDR3 runs 14 residues. V gave up 4 bases and J gave up 5 bases, with 15 bases separating them. Libraries were prepared by immunoSEQ multiplex PCR; TCRdb keeps only in-frame clonotypes and omits some of them. The sample consists of tens of thousands of clones, about 97% of them appearing once. The specimen was conventional CD4+ T cells sorted from PBMCs. This clonotype was sampled from a human donor with AIRE deficiency. The chain carries TRBV19 and TRBJ2-7; tentative D call: TRBD1 (6 bases). CDR3 protein: CASSSGQGSHEQYF. Written as DNA, the CDR3 is TGTGCCAGTAGTAGTGGGCAGGGGTCTCACGAGCAGTACTTC.